The rows below give T cell receptor beta chains drawn from one sample of a study of cytomegalovirus exposure and HLA in healthy donors. The table came from immunoSEQ multiplex PCR; TCRdb's copy has only in-frame clones and leaves some out. The sample holds roughly 220,000 clones. What was sequenced was PBMCs. These receptors were collected from a girl aged 2-10 years in good health and CMV-seropositive. Each CDR3 is given with its conserved first and last residue. A D gene is named only where the DNA matches it firmly.

J: TRBJ1-2; D: -; V: TRBV18; CDR3: CASSPSGRPEGYGYTF; DNA: TGTGCCAGCTCACCGTCCGGCAGGCCAGAGGGCTATGGCTACACCTTC
J: TRBJ2-2; D: -; V: TRBV19; CDR3: CASSTKSTGELFF; DNA: TGTGCCAGTAGTACGAAGAGCACCGGGGAGCTGTTTTTT
J: TRBJ2-2; D: -; V: TRBV11-3; CDR3: CASSLRGRTLTGELFF; DNA: TGTGCCAGCAGCTTACGGGGGAGGACCCTCACCGGGGAGCTGTTTTTT
J: TRBJ1-1; D: -; V: TRBV2; CDR3: CASSEGRGGNTEAFF; DNA: TGTGCCAGCAGTGAGGGTCGCGGGGGTAACACTGAAGCTTTCTTT
J: TRBJ2-1; D: -; V: TRBV27; CDR3: CASSWAPSSPYNEQFF; DNA: TGTGCCAGCAGCTGGGCCCCTAGCAGTCCCTACAATGAGCAGTTCTTC
J: TRBJ1-4; D: -; V: TRBV5-1; CDR3: CASSLERRGGEKLFF; DNA: TGCGCCAGCAGCTTGGAACGCAGGGGTGGCGAAAAACTGTTTTTT
J: TRBJ2-1; D: -; V: TRBV5-1; CDR3: CASSLLGGGGNEQFF; DNA: TGCGCCAGCAGCTTGTTGGGGGGAGGCGGCAATGAGCAGTTCTTC
J: TRBJ2-1; D: -; V: TRBV28; CDR3: CASSPVHRTLSNEQFF; DNA: TGTGCCAGCAGCCCCGTCCACCGGACTTTAAGCAACGAGCAGTTCTTC
J: TRBJ2-2; D: TRBD2; V: TRBV10-3; CDR3: CAIRLGTSGSRNTGELFF; DNA: TGTGCCATCAGGCTAGGGACTAGCGGGAGCCGGAACACCGGGGAGCTGTTTTTT
J: TRBJ1-1; D: -; V: TRBV19; CDR3: CASSIDPRQQAFF; DNA: TGTGCCAGTAGTATAGATCCCCGACAACAGGCTTTCTTT
J: TRBJ2-1; D: -; V: TRBV29-1; CDR3: CSVMEPGGGARLNEQFF; DNA: TGCAGCGTCATGGAGCCGGGTGGGGGGGCGCGCCTTAATGAGCAGTTCTTC
J: TRBJ2-5; D: -; V: TRBV6-1; CDR3: CASLAETQYF; DNA: TGTGCCAGCTTGGCAGAGACCCAGTACTTC
J: TRBJ1-4; D: TRBD1; V: TRBV19; CDR3: CASSTPNRGLFF; DNA: TGTGCCAGTAGTACCCCAAACAGGGGACTGTTTTTT
J: TRBJ1-4; D: TRBD1; V: TRBV4-1; CDR3: CASSPRQGYNEKLFF; DNA: TGCGCCAGCAGCCCTAGACAGGGCTATAATGAAAAACTGTTTTTT